The clone carrying this T cell receptor beta chain has a count of ten or more. The CDR3 has 17 residues. Germline CDR1 and CDR2: SQVTM and ANQGSEA. The V end lost 0 bases, the J end lost 2 bases, and 18 bases lay between the germline ends. This specimen belongs to a study of neurological immune-mediated disorders. On the study more broadly: Multiple sclerosis patients numbering around 35 comprised approximately 30 relapsing-remitting and 3 secondary progressive patients.

5'RACE employing 10-nucleotide random UMIs yielded the cDNA. TCRdb re-analysed the 5' RACE reads in MiXCR, keeping a single row per CDR3 protein. The repertoire has about 71,000 distinct CDR3 sequences, around 3.7% of them found once; the top ten carry under 4.5%. Sequencing was done on a sample of PBMCs. The chain carries TRBV29-1 and TRBJ2-3; D gene unclear. The source of this sequence is a man aged 40-49 years with multiple sclerosis. The CDR3 protein is CSVEEPPSKDNTDTQYF. The CDR3 DNA reads as TGCAGCGTTGAAGAGCCCCCCTCGAAGGATAACACAGATACGCAGTATTTT.